This T cell receptor (beta chain) was captured by sequencing in a study of T cell changes during pregnancy in multiple sclerosis (dated by TCRdb to the late 2010s). Background for the entire study: In women with multiple sclerosis, the researchers looked at how the T cell repertoire shifted as pregnancy progressed.

The CDR3 has 17 amino acids, counting the end cysteine and phenylalanine. Only the CDR3 portion is preserved as DNA: 51 bases, with reading frame beginning at the first base. CDR1 and CDR2, looked up from the germline V gene (reference sequence), are LNHNV and YYDKDF. Compared with germline, V lacks 4 bases and J lacks 2 bases; bases without a gene match: 9. Comment on this clone: Its specific antigen is unknown. No base-level quality is on record; no much larger clone is a single base apart.

Receptor amplification or capture employed the immunoSEQ multiplex PCR assay. TCRdb obtained this table from immuneACCESS and retained in-frame rearrangements with V and J assigned. These tables miss some clones; where compared with another copy, unresolved V genes account for less than half of the shortfall, and the remainder is unexplained. In this sample the table shows tens of thousands of clones, 88% of which occur a single time. Roughly 0.74% of the sample is held by the ten biggest clonotypes. This specimen was CD4+ T cells from peripheral blood mononuclear cells, taken in the first trimester of pregnancy. The V gene is TRBV15 and the J gene is TRBJ2-1, and TRBD2 aligns with 9 junction nucleotides. The sequence was obtained from a female donor in good health, enrolled as a control in a pregnancy study. The CDR3 region has the sequence CATSNPTSGPPYNEQFF. The DNA reads TGTGCCACCAGCAACCCGACTAGCGGTCCTCCCTACAATGAGCAGTTCTTC.